This T cell receptor (beta chain) was sequenced for a study of control samples from healthy donors and cancer patients (dated by TCRdb to about 2020). Only a few counts were recorded for this clone. Its antigen is still unknown. No base quality information exists; no much larger clone differs at one position. The library came from the immunoSEQ multiplex PCR assay. TCRdb took this table from immuneACCESS and kept in-frame rearrangements with V and J called. Such tables lack part of the clones; where checked against another copy, unresolved V genes explain under half of the gap, and the rest is unexplained. For this sample the table gives 25,000 to 30,000 clones, of which 65% to 90% were detected only once. The ten largest clones represent around 7% of the sample. The CDR3, cysteine through phenylalanine, is 14 amino acids long. CDR3 DNA only is kept here, 42 bases in frame from base 1. V and J lose 1 base and 8 bases, and a span of 14 bases separates them. The germline V gene sets CDR1 to SGHTA and CDR2 to FQGNSA.

Sample: PBMCs. This sequence was found in a woman in her sixties or seventies with head and neck cancer. The V and J segments used are TRBV7-2 and TRBJ1-2; the D gene assignment is ambiguous. The DNA is as follows: TGTGCCAGCAGCTTAGGCCCAGGCCAGGAAGGCTACACCTTC. Translated, it gives CASSLGPGQEGYTF.